This TCR beta chain was recorded in a study of shared clonotypes between healthy human individuals. Study-level points and caveats: The naive CD4 repertoires of several donors were compared, and approximately 4.7% of clonotypes were shared.

Replicate PCRs run on sorted subsets employed 150 to 250 ng DNA, 30,000 to 35,000 T cell genomes. TCRdb's table, derived via immunoSEQ multiplex PCR, lists solely in-frame clones and lacks some. This table holds about 1.1 million clones, approximately 80% found once. This CDR3 is 14 amino acids long. From germline, CDR1 is SEHNR and CDR2 FQNEAQ (reference sequence). V was shortened by 1 base and J by 4 bases, with 8 bases between the two germline ends. This clone was observed at least ten times. Its antigen is unidentified. Sequencing was done on a sample of memory CD4+ T cells from PBMCs. Subset given: CD45RA-negative fraction. The TCR originated in a man aged 18 to 30 in good health. Some clones in this sample may be carry-over from other donors' samples. V gene TRBV7-9 combines with J gene TRBJ1-3; no clear D gene. The CDR3 DNA is TGTGCCAGCAGCTTAGTACCAGGAGGAAACACCATATATTTT. This codes for CASSLVPGGNTIYF.